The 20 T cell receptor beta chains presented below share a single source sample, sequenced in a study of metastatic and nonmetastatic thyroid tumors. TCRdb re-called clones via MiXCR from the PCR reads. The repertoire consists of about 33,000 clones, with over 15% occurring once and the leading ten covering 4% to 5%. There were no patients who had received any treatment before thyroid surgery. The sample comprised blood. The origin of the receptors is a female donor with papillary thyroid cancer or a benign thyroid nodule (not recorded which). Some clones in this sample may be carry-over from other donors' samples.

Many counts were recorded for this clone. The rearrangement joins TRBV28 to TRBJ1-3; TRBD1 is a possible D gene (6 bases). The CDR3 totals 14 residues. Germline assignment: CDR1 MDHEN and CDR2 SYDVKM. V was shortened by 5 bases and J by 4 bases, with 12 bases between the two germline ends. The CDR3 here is CASSAPGTGNTIYF. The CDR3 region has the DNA TGTGCCAGCAGTGCACCCGGGACAGGAAACACCATATATTTT.

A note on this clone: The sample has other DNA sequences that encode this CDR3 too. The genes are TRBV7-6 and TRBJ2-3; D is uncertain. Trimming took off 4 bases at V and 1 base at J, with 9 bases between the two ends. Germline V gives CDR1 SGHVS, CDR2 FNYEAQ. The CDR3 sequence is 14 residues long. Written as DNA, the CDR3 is TGTGCCAGCAGCTCCGATCGCGGCACAGATACGCAGTATTTT. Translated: CASSSDRGTDTQYF.

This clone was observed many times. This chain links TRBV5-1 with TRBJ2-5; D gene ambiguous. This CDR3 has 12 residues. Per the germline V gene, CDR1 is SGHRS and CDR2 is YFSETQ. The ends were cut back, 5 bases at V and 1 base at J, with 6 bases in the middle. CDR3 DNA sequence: TGCGCCAGCAGGGAAAGCCAAGAGACCCAGTACTTC. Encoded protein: CASRESQETQYF.

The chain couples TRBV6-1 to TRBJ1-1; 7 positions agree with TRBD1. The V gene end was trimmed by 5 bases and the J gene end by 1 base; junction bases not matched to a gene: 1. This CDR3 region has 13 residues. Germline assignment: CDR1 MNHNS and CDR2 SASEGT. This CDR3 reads CASSRQGNTEAFF. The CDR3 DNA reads TGTGCCAGCAGTCGACAGGGGAACACTGAAGCTTTCTTT.

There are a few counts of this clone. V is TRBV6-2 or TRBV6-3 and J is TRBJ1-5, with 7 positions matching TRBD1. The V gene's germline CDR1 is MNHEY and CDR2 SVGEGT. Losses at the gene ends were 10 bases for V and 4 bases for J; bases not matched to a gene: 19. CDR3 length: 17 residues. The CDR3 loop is CAIRGKPGTPFNQPQHF. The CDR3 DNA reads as TGTGCCATCAGGGGGAAGCCGGGAACACCGTTTAATCAGCCCCAGCATTTT.

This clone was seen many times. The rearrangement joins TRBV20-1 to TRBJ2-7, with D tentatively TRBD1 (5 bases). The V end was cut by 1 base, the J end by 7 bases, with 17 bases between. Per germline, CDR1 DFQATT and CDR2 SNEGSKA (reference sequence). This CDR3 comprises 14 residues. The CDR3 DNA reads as TGCAGTGCTAGAGTTCCAGGGTCGGAGAGGGAGCAGTACTTC. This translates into CSARVPGSEREQYF.

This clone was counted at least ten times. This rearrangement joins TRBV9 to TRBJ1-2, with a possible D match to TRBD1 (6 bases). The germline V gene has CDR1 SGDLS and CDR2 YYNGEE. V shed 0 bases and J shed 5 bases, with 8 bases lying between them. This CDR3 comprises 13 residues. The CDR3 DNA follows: TGTGCCAGCAGCGTAGGGAGGGGGTATGGCTACACCTTC. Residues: CASSVGRGYGYTF.

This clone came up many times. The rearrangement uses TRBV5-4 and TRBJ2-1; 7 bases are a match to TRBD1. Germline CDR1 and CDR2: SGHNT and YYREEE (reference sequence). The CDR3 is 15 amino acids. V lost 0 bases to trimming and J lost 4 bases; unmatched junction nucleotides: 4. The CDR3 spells CASSLDRGPYNEQFF. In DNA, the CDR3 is TGTGCCAGCAGCTTGGACAGGGGACCTTACAATGAGCAGTTCTTC.

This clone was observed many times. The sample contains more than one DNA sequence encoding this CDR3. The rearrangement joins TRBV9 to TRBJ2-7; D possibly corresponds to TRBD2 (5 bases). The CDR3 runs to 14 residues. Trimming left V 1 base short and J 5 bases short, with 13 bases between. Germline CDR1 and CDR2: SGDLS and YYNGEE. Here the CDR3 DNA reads TGTGCCAGCAGCGTATTAGACGGAGGTGACGAGCAGTACTTC. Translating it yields CASSVLDGGDEQYF.

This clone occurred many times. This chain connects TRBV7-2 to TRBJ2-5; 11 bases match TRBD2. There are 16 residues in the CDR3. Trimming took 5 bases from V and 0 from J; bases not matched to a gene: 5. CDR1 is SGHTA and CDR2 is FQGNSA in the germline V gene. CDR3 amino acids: CASSAGLAGYQETQYF. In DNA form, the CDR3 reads TGTGCCAGCAGCGCCGGACTAGCGGGTTACCAAGAGACCCAGTACTTC.

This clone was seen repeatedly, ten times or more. The CDR3 loop is CATSRFGTGLNEQYF. In DNA form, the CDR3 reads TGTGCCACCAGCAGATTTGGGACAGGGTTAAACGAGCAGTACTTC. This sequence joins TRBV15 and TRBJ2-7; 9 bases fit TRBD1. From germline, CDR1 is LNHNV and CDR2 YYDKDF (reference sequence). This CDR3 is built from 15 residues. Unmatched junction bases numbered 7, after V lost 2 bases and J lost 5 bases.

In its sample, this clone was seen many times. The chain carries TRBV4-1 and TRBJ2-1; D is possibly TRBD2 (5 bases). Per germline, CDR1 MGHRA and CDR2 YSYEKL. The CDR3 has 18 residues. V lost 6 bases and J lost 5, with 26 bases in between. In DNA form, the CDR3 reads TGCGCCAGCAGTCCAAAGCCCGGGCGAGGGTATGTGGACAATGAGCAGTTCTTC. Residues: CASSPKPGRGYVDNEQFF.

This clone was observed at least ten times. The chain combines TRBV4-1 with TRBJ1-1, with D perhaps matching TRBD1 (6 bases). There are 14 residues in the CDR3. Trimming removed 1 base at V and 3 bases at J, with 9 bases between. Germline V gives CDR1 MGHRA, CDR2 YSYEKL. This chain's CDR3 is CASSQGGLYTEAFF. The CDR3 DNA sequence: TGCGCCAGCAGCCAAGGGGGGCTGTACACTGAAGCTTTCTTT.

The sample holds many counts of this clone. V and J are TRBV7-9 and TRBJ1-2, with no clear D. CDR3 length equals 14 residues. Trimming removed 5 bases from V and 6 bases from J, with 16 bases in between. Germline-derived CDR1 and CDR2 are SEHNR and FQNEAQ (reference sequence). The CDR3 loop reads CASSPEGRTNGYTF. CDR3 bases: TGTGCCAGCAGCCCAGAAGGCAGGACGAATGGCTACACCTTC. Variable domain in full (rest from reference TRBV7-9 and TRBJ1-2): DTGVSQNPRHKITKRGQNVTFRCDPISEHNRLYWYRQTLGQGPEFLTYFQNEAQLEKSRLLSDRFSAERPKGSFSTLEIQRTEQGDSAMYLCASSPEGRTNGYTFGSGTRLTVV.

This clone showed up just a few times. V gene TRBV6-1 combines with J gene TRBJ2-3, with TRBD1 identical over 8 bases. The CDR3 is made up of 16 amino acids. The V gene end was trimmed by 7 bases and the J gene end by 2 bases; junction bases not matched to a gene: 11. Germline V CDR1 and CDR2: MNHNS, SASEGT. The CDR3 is CASIDRGVALTDTQYF. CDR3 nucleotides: TGTGCCAGCATTGACAGGGGCGTAGCCCTCACAGATACGCAGTATTTT.

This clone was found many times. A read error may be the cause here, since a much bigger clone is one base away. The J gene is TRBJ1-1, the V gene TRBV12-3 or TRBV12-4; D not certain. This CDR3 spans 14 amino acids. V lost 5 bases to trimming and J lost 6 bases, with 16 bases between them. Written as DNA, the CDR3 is TGTGCCAGCAGTCACAATGTCGAGTACGCTGAAGCTTTCTTT. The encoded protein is CASSHNVEYAEAFF.

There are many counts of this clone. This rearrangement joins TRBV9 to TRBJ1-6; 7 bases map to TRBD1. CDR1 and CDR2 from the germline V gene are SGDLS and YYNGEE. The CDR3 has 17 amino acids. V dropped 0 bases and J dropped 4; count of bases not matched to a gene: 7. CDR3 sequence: CASSVEGGGRYNSPLHF. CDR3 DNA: TGTGCCAGCAGCGTAGAAGGAGGGGGCCGATATAATTCACCCCTCCACTTT.

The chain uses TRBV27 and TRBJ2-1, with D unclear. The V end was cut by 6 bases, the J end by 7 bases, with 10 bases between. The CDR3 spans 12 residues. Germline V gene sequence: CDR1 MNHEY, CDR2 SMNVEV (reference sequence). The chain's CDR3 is CASRKLGNEQFF. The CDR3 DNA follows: TGTGCCAGCAGAAAGCTAGGGAATGAGCAGTTCTTC.

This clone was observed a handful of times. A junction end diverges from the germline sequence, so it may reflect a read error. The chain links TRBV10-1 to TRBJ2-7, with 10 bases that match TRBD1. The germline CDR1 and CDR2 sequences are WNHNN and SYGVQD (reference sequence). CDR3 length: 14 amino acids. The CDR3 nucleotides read TGCGCCAGCAGCTCCGGGACAGGGGTATACGAGCGGTACTTC. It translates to CASSSGTGVYERYF.

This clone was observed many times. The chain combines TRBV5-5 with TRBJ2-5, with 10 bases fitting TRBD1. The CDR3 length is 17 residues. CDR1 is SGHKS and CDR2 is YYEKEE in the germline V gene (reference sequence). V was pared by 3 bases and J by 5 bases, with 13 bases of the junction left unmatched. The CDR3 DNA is TGTGCCAGCAGCTCAAGATCGAGGACAGGGGGGTCCGAGACCCAGTACTTC. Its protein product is CASSSRSRTGGSETQYF.